Listed below are T cell receptor beta chains from one sample, sequenced in a study of early T cells in non-severe SARS-CoV-2 infection. Each CDR3 protein gets one entry after TCRdb re-called the 5' RACE reads with MiXCR. The table includes tens of thousands of distinct CDR3 sequences, around a tenth detected once. The sample consisted of whole blood. Receptors originate from an adult who was a healthcare worker with PCR-confirmed SARS-CoV-2 infection or an uninfected control (not recorded which). Each CDR3 is given with its conserved first and last residue. Fields, in order: J gene, V gene, CDR3 protein.

>TRBJ2-4|TRBV12-5
CASGRGRQGNIQYF
>TRBJ1-6|TRBV12-3/TRBV12-4
CASSLESSSPLHF
>TRBJ1-2|TRBV6-1
CAGDRDGTYGYTF
>TRBJ2-7|TRBV5-1
CASQRTASYEQYF
>TRBJ1-2|TRBV18
CASSPPGYYGYTF
>TRBJ2-5|TRBV29-1
CSVGPKRRETQYF
>TRBJ2-7|TRBV27
CASCLTSGVNEQYF
>TRBJ1-1|TRBV11-2
CASSLEGRGMNTEAFF
>TRBJ2-7|TRBV2
CASSDKGEGEQYF
>TRBJ2-1|TRBV12-3/TRBV12-4
CASRQHPLGQFF
>TRBJ2-5|TRBV5-1
CASSLAPAETQYF
>TRBJ2-1|TRBV7-3
CATLAGENEQFF
>TRBJ2-1|TRBV29-1
CSVDRGSYNEQFF
>TRBJ2-1|TRBV14
CASSSDSYNEQFF
>TRBJ1-4|TRBV5-1
CASSHSRPTGTANEKLFF
>TRBJ2-1|TRBV20-1
CSANLQGRLGIEQFF
>TRBJ1-1|TRBV7-2
CASRTALGNTEAFF
>TRBJ2-5|TRBV5-1
CASSLWQGRATQETQYF
>TRBJ2-2|TRBV11-2
CASSPRDSWDPDTGELFF
>TRBJ1-1|TRBV28
CASSLKGIRTEAFF
>TRBJ1-1|TRBV7-2
CASSLERYTEAFF
>TRBJ2-7|TRBV13
CASTGQENYEQYF
>TRBJ1-2|TRBV5-4
CASRNPGQGYGYTF
>TRBJ2-1|TRBV5-1
CASSLGDRANEQFF
>TRBJ2-5|TRBV7-3
CASSEGASAYETQYF
>TRBJ1-6|TRBV7-7
CASSFNSPRSPLHF
>TRBJ2-1|TRBV29-1
CSVVGGDSYNEQFF
>TRBJ2-7|TRBV29-1
CSVGYSGGHEQYF
>TRBJ2-6|TRBV20-1
CSASFDPAGANVLTF
>TRBJ2-3|TRBV13
CASSFRTSGGADTQYF
>TRBJ2-3|TRBV7-9
CASSLRDRGLGDTQYF
>TRBJ1-5|TRBV28
CASSTGVGQPQHF
>TRBJ1-1|TRBV6-4
CASSPSGPANGGTEAFF